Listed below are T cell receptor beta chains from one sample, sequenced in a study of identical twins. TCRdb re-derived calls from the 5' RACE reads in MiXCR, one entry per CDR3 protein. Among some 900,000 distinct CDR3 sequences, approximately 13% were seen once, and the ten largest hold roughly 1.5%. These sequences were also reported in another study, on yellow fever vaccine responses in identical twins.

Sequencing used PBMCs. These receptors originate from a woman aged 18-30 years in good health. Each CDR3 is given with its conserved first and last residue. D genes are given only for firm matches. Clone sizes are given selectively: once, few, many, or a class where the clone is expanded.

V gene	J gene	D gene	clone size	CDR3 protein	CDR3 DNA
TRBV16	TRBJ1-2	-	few	CASSQSGGYTF	TGTGCCAGCAGCCAATCCGGTGGCTACACCTTC
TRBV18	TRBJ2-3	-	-	CASSPPGTTFSTDTQYF	TGTGCCAGCTCACCACCTGGGACAACTTTTAGCACAGATACGCAGTATTTT
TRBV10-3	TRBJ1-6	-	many	CAISESSRLQGPSPDSPLHF	TGTGCCATCAGTGAGTCGTCTCGCCTACAGGGACCATCTCCGGATTCACCCCTCCACTTT
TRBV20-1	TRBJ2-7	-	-	CSAEHGRTYEQYF	TGCAGTGCTGAGCACGGGAGAACCTACGAGCAGTACTTC
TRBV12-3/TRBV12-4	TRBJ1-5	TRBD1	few	CASSLARGLQPQHF	TGTGCCAGCAGTTTAGCCAGGGGGCTCCAGCCCCAGCATTTT
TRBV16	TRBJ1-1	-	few	CASSTTPGSTEAFF	TGTGCCAGCAGCACCACTCCAGGGAGCACTGAAGCTTTCTTT
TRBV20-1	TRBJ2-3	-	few	CSARDASADTQYF	TGCAGTGCTAGAGATGCGTCTGCAGATACGCAGTATTTT
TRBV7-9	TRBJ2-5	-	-	CASSRDLTRGETQYF	TGTGCCAGCAGCCGAGACTTGACTAGAGGAGAGACCCAGTACTTC
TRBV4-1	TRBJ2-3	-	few	CASSQVLTNTDTQYF	TGCGCCAGCAGCCAAGTCCTGACCAACACAGATACGCAGTATTTT
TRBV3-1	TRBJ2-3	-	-	CASSQVPREGDTQYF	TGTGCCAGCAGCCAAGTCCCCAGGGAAGGGGATACGCAGTATTTT
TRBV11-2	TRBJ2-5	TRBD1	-	CASSSPVYRQGILDQETQYF	TGTGCCAGCAGCTCTCCAGTTTATCGACAGGGAATTCTTGACCAAGAGACCCAGTACTTC
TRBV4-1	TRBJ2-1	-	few	CASSQINILAYNEQFF	TGCGCCAGCAGCCAAATTAATATACTAGCCTACAATGAGCAGTTCTTC
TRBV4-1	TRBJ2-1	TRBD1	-	CASSPRGTGEVRYEQFF	TGCGCCAGCAGCCCACGAGGGACAGGGGAGGTCAGGTATGAGCAGTTCTTC
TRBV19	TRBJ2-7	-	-	CASSRRDSGVSYEQYF	TGTGCCAGTAGTAGGAGGGACAGCGGGGTCTCCTACGAGCAGTACTTC
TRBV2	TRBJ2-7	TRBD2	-	CASSDQLAPSSYEQYF	TGTGCCAGCAGCGATCAACTAGCGCCAAGCTCCTACGAGCAGTACTTC
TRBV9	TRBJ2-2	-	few	CASSYGSGELFF	TGTGCCAGCAGCTATGGGTCCGGGGAGCTGTTTTTT
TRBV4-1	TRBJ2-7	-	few	CASSPPYTTYEQYF	TGCGCCAGCAGTCCCCCATACACCACCTACGAGCAGTACTTC
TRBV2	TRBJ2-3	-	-	CASSNRLRTDTQYF	TGTGCCAGCAGTAACAGGTTACGCACAGATACGCAGTATTTT
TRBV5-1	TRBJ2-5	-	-	CASSFSSRPQETQYF	TGCGCCAGCAGCTTTTCTTCTCGCCCGCAAGAGACCCAGTACTTC
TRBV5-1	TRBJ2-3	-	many	CASSLAIRTDTQYF	TGCGCCAGCAGCTTGGCCATCCGCACAGATACGCAGTATTTT
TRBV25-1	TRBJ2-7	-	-	CASSTRLSYEQYF	TGTGCCAGCAGCACACGGCTCTCCTACGAGCAGTACTTC
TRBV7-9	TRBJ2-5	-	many	CASSLAQVQETQYF	TGTGCCAGCAGCTTAGCGCAGGTACAAGAGACCCAGTACTTC
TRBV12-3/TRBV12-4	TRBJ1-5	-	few	CASSLRAAPPGQPQHF	TGTGCCAGCAGTTTAAGGGCAGCTCCCCCGGGTCAGCCCCAGCATTTT
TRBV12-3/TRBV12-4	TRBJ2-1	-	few	CASSRPDRYNEQFF	TGTGCCAGCAGCCGTCCGGACCGATACAATGAGCAGTTCTTC
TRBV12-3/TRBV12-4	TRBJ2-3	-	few	CASSLGRGTQYF	TGTGCCAGCAGCCTGGGTCGTGGTACGCAGTATTTT
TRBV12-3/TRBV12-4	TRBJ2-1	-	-	CASSEDNFGLVSYNEQFF	TGTGCCAGCAGTGAAGACAACTTTGGGTTGGTCTCCTACAATGAGCAGTTCTTC
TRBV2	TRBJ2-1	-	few	CASSGTGLGEQFF	TGTGCCAGCAGTGGGACCGGGTTAGGTGAGCAGTTCTTC
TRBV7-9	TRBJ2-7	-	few	CASSLGVFEQYF	TGTGCCAGCAGCTTAGGGGTCTTCGAGCAGTACTTC
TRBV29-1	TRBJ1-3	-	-	CSVEKGAGNTIYF	TGCAGCGTTGAAAAGGGAGCCGGAAACACCATATATTTT